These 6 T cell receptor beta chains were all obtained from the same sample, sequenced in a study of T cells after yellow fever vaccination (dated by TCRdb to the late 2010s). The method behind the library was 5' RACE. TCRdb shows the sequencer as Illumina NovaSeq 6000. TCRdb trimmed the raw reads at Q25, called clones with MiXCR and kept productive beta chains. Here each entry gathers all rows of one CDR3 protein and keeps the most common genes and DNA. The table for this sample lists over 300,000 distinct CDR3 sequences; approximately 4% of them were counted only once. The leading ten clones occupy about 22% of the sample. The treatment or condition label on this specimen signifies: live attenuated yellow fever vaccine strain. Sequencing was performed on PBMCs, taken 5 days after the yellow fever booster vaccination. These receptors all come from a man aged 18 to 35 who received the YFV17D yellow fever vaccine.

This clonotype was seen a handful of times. The CDR3 loop is CASSEDGGRVNSPLHF. The CDR3, as DNA: TGTGCCAGCAGTGAAGACGGGGGGAGGGTAAATTCACCCCTCCACTTT. The rearrangement joins TRBV2 to TRBJ1-6, with D possibly matching TRBD1 (5 bases). Germline values: CDR1 SNHLY, CDR2 FYNNEI. This CDR3 is built from 16 residues. V lost 1 base to trimming and J lost 7 bases, with 14 bases between them.

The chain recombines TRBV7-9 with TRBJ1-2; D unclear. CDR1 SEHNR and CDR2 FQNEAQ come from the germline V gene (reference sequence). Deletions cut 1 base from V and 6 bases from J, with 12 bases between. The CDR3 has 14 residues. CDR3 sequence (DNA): TGTGCCAGCAGCTTAGAGTGGAATGGGGATGGCTACACCTTC. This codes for CASSLEWNGDGYTF.

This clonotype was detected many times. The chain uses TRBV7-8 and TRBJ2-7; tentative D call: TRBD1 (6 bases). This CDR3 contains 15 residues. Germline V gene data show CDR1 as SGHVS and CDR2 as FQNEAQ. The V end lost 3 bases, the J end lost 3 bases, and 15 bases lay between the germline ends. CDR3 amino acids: CASSLAGTHYYEQYF. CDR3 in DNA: TGTGCCAGCAGCTTGGCCGGGACACACTACTACGAGCAGTACTTC.

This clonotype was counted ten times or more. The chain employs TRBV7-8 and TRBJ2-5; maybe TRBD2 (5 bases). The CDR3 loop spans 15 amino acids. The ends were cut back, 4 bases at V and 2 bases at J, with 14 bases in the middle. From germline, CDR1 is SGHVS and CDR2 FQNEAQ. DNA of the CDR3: TGTGCCAGCAGCTCCCGTGAGGGCCTACAAGAGACCCAGTACTTC. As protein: CASSSREGLQETQYF. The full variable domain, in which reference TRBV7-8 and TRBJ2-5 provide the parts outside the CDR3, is GAGVSQSPRYKVAKRGQDVALRCDPISGHVSLFWYQQALGQGPEFLTYFQNEAQLDKSGLPSDRFFAERPEGSVSTLKIQRTQQEDSAVYLCASSSREGLQETQYFGPGTRLLVL.

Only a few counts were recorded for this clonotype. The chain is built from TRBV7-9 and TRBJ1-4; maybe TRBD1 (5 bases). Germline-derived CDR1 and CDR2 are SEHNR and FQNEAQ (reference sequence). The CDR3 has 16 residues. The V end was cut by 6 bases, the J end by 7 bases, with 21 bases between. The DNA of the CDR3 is TGTGCCAGCAGTGCGACAAGGGGAGCGGGAGGTGAAAAACTGTTTTTT. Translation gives CASSATRGAGGEKLFF.

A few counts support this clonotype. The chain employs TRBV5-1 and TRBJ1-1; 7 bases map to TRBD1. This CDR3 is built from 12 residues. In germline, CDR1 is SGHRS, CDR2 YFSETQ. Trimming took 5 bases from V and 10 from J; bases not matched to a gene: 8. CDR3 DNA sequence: TGCGCCAGCAGTTCAGGGGGGCTGCGAGCTTTCTTT. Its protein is CASSSGGLRAFF.